The 7 T cell receptor beta chains below come from one sample, sequenced in a study of shared clonotypes between healthy human individuals. The table came from immunoSEQ multiplex PCR; TCRdb's copy has only in-frame clones and leaves some out. The top ten clones hold 0.37% of a sample with under 2.5 million clones, about nine tenths of them seen once. The sample was naive CD4+ T cells from PBMCs. The subset denotes: CD45RA+ positively selected. All receptors come from a man younger than 35 in good health. Some clones in this sample may be carry-over from other donors' samples.

The V call is TRBV7-2, the J call TRBJ1-1; 7 bases match TRBD1. Germline assignment: CDR1 SGHTA and CDR2 FQGNSA. This CDR3 comprises 16 residues. V was pared by 4 bases and J by 0 bases, with 8 bases of the junction left unmatched. The CDR3, as DNA: TGTGCCAGCAGCTCCAGACAGGGTGGTATGAACACTGAAGCTTTCTTT. Its protein product is CASSSRQGGMNTEAFF. Filled out from reference TRBV7-2 and TRBJ1-1, the complete variable domain reads GAGVSQSPSNKVTEKGKDVELRCDPISGHTALYWYRQSLGQGLEFLIYFQGNSAPDKSGLPSDRFSAERTGGSVSTLTIQRTQQEDSAVYLCASSSRQGGMNTEAFFGQGTRLTVV.

The chain joins TRBV27 to TRBJ2-3; weak D call: TRBD2 (5 bases). The CDR3 contains 13 residues. Germline V CDR1 and CDR2: MNHEY, SMNVEV (reference sequence). The V end lost 6 bases, the J end lost 1 base, and 8 bases lay between the germline ends. The CDR3 here is CASRLGRTDTQYF. As DNA, the CDR3 is TGTGCCAGCAGACTAGGGCGCACAGATACGCAGTATTTT.

The chain joins TRBV11-2 to TRBJ2-1, with D possibly matching TRBD1 (6 bases). The CDR3 length is 15 residues. V was trimmed by 5 bases and J by 4 bases, leaving 15 bases between them. Germline CDR1 is SGHAT and CDR2 is FQNNGV. CDR3 in DNA: TGTGCCAGCAGCATGGGACAATTACTGTACAATGAGCAGTTCTTC. This codes for CASSMGQLLYNEQFF. The variable domain in full, completed from reference TRBV11-2 and TRBJ2-1, reads EAGVAQSPRYKIIEKRQSVAFWCNPISGHATLYWYQQILGQGPKLLIQFQNNGVVDDSQLPKDRFSAERLKGVDSTLKIQPAKLEDSAVYLCASSMGQLLYNEQFFGPGTRLTVL.

The chain joins TRBV27 to TRBJ2-3; 12 nucleotides align to TRBD2. The germline CDR1 and CDR2 sequences are MNHEY and SMNVEV (reference sequence). Trimming cost V 6 bases and J 2 bases; bases outside gene matches: 6. This CDR3 region has 16 residues. This chain's CDR3 is CASSMTSGRTTDTQYF. CDR3 sequence (DNA): TGTGCCAGCAGCATGACTAGCGGGAGAACCACAGATACGCAGTATTTT.

With regard to this clone: Distinct nucleotide sequences in the sample also encode this CDR3. The chain couples TRBV19 to TRBJ2-7, with 7 nucleotides matching TRBD2. This CDR3 is 13 amino acids long. The germline V gene encodes CDR1 LNHDA and CDR2 SQIVND (reference sequence). V dropped 3 bases and J dropped 2; count of bases not matched to a gene: 1. The CDR3: CASSIAGAYEQYF. The CDR3 DNA sequence: TGTGCCAGTAGTATCGCGGGGGCCTACGAGCAGTACTTC.

The chain joins TRBV15 to TRBJ1-3, with 8 bases lining up with TRBD1. The junction had 10 bases not matched to a gene; V was cut back by 1 base and J by 2 bases. This CDR3 contains 18 residues. Germline V gene sequence: CDR1 LNHNV, CDR2 YYDKDF (reference sequence). CDR3 loop: CATSRGTIQGATGNTIYF. The CDR3 DNA reads TGTGCCACCAGCAGAGGAACAATCCAGGGGGCGACTGGAAACACCATATATTTT.

This clone appeared a single time. This rearrangement joins TRBV10-3 to TRBJ2-3; possibly TRBD1 for D (6 bases). Germline V gene lookup returns CDR1 ENHRY and CDR2 SYGVKD. V lost 4 bases, J lost 5 bases, and 13 bases lay in between. The CDR3 is 14 amino acids. The CDR3, as DNA: TGTGCCATCAGTGGGGGACACCTCCTAGATACGCAGTATTTT. Amino acid sequence: CAISGGHLLDTQYF.